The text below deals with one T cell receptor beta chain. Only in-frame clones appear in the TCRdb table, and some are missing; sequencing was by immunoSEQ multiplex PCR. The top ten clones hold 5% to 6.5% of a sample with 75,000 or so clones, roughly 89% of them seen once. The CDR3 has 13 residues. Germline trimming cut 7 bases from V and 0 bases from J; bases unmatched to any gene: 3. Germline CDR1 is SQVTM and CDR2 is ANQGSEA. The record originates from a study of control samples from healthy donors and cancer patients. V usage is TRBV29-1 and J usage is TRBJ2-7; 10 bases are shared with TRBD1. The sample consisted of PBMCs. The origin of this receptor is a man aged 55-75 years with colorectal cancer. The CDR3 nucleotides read TGCAGCGGACGGGACAGGGGCTCCTACGAGCAGTACTTC. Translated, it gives CSGRDRGSYEQYF.